This record concerns one TCR beta chain sequence. The entry originates in a study of OX40 agonist ivuxolimab in advanced cancers. The CDR3 is 14 residues long. Germline-derived CDR1 and CDR2 are KGHSH and LQKENI. V lost 2 bases and J 5 bases, leaving 9 bases between the germline ends. Produced via immunoSEQ multiplex PCR; TCRdb's table is partial and in-frame only. The sample shows almost 85,000 clones, about 82% of them seen only once. The chain joins TRBV18 to TRBJ1-4; tentative D call: TRBD1 (5 bases). The TCR sequence derives from an adult with an advanced solid tumor such as melanoma, head and neck, liver or kidney cancer. The sequencing used CD4+ or CD8+ T cells sorted from blood, collected in a trial of the OX40 agonist ivuxolimab. This CDR3 is CASSPTAGNEKLFF. CDR3 coding DNA: TGTGCCAGCTCACCAACGGCAGGGAATGAAAAACTGTTTTTT.